Following are 7 T cell receptor beta chains from one sample sequenced in a study of blood T cell repertoires in COVID-19. Profiled with immunoSEQ multiplex PCR; TCRdb holds only in-frame clones, not every one. Of tens of thousands of clones detected, approximately 88% appear once; the ten largest clones hold around 3.1%. The sample consisted of peripheral blood. The receptors originated from a man over 45 with active COVID-19.

This clone was counted a few times. The gene calls are TRBV5-1 and TRBJ2-7; 7 bases line up with TRBD1. Germline V CDR1 and CDR2: SGHRS, YFSETQ. The trim removed 2 bases at V and 0 bases at J, leaving 5 bases unmatched. The length of the CDR3 is 15 residues. CDR3 nucleotide sequence: TGCGCCAGCAGCTTTCGGGACAGCTACTCCTACGAGCAGTACTTC. Residues: CASSFRDSYSYEQYF.

The rearrangement uses TRBV1 and TRBJ2-7; the D call in the table, TRBD2, was not verified against the DNA. TRBV1 is an annotated pseudogene. The CDR3 length is 16 residues. CDR3: CTSSPSGRLPNYEQYV. The CDR3 nucleotides are TGCACCAGCAGCCCTAGCGGGAGGCTACCAAATTACGAGCAGTACGTC.

This chain links TRBV7-9 with TRBJ1-6; D gene ambiguous. The CDR3 has 12 residues. V was trimmed by 3 bases and J by 7 bases, leaving 4 bases between them. Germline V CDR1 and CDR2: SEHNR, FQNEAQ (reference sequence). CDR3: CASSFPNSPLHF. The CDR3 DNA sequence: TGTGCCAGCAGCTTCCCGAATTCACCCCTCCACTTT.

The chain joins TRBV5-1 to TRBJ2-3, with D perhaps matching TRBD2 (7 bases). The length of the CDR3 is 14 residues. The V gene lost 7 bases and the J gene lost 2 bases, with 14 bases spanning the gap. Germline V gives CDR1 SGHRS, CDR2 YFSETQ. The CDR3 nucleotides read TGCGCCAGCTTAAGAGGGGGGGCCACAGATACGCAGTATTTT. As protein: CASLRGGATDTQYF.

The chain has TRBV27 and TRBJ2-1; TRBD2 matches 10 bases. From germline, CDR1 is MNHEY and CDR2 SMNVEV (reference sequence). The CDR3 loop spans 14 amino acids. V dropped 10 bases and J dropped 8; count of bases not matched to a gene: 11. Here the CDR3 reads CATSPGLAPHEQFF. CDR3 nucleotide sequence: TGTGCCACCTCGCCGGGACTAGCGCCGCATGAGCAGTTCTTC.

The CDR3: CASSYTQGALTTYEQYF. CDR3 DNA: TGTGCCAGCAGTTACACACAGGGGGCCCTAACCACCTACGAGCAGTACTTC. The chain carries TRBV6-2 or TRBV6-3 and TRBJ2-7; 9 bases are shared with TRBD1. V shed 2 bases and J 2 bases; nucleotides not matched to a gene: 10. Germline loops: CDR1 MNHEY, CDR2 SVGEGT. The CDR3 extends over 17 amino acids.

Only a few counts were recorded for this clone. The chain carries TRBV5-8 and TRBJ1-1; 8 bases fit TRBD1. The CDR3 is 14 amino acids. The ends lost 5 bases at V and 5 bases at J; junction bases unmatched: 8. Germline V gene sequence: CDR1 SGHTS, CDR2 YDEGEE. In nucleotides, the CDR3 is TGTGCCAGCAGGGATCGACAGGGGAGTACTGAAGCTTTCTTT. It translates to CASRDRQGSTEAFF.